The 14 T cell receptor beta chains below were found in one sample sequenced in a study of OX40 agonist ivuxolimab in advanced cancers. Repertoires were generated with immunoSEQ multiplex PCR, while TCRdb's copy carries only in-frame clones and drops some. The sample has some 100,000 clones; roughly 94% are singletons. The sample consisted of CD4+ or CD8+ T cells sorted from blood, taken in a trial of the OX40 agonist ivuxolimab. The receptor source for this set is an adult with an advanced solid tumor such as melanoma, head and neck, liver or kidney cancer.

This clone was counted a few times. This chain links TRBV29-1 with TRBJ2-6; TRBD1 matches 7 bases. This CDR3 has 15 residues. Per the germline V gene, CDR1 is SQVTM and CDR2 is ANQGSEA. V was clipped by 8 bases and J by 0 bases; unmatched bases: 7. The CDR3 bases are TGCAGCAGCTGGGACAGCAACTCTGGGGCCAACGTCCTGACTTTC. Protein: CSSWDSNSGANVLTF.

The CDR3 DNA sequence: TGTGCCAGCAGTTTATCGATAGCCAAAAACATTCAGTACTTC. Translated: CASSLSIAKNIQYF. The V gene is TRBV27, the J gene TRBJ2-4; D uncertain. Looked up from germline, CDR1 is MNHEY and CDR2 is SMNVEV (reference sequence). There are 14 residues in the CDR3. V lost 0 bases and J 0 bases, leaving 3 bases between the germline ends.

The rearrangement links TRBV5-1 to TRBJ2-7; TRBD1 is a possible D gene (8 bases). Trimming took 2 bases from V and 2 from J, leaving 14 bases between them. Germline CDR1 reads SGHRS; CDR2 reads YFSETQ. This CDR3 spans 15 amino acids. Written as DNA, the CDR3 is TGCGCCAGCAGCTTCCTAGCGGACAGGGCCTACGAGCAGTACTTC. Protein product: CASSFLADRAYEQYF.

The chain is built from TRBV29-1 and TRBJ1-4, with a possible D match to TRBD1 (6 bases). The V gene lost 2 bases and the J gene lost 1 base, with 8 bases spanning the gap. CDR1 SQVTM and CDR2 ANQGSEA come from the germline V gene. There are 14 residues in the CDR3. The CDR3 region is CSVERRGTNEKLFF. The CDR3 DNA is TGCAGCGTTGAACGCAGGGGAACTAATGAAAAACTGTTTTTT.

V and J are TRBV7-8 and TRBJ1-3; 7 nucleotides line up with TRBD1. From germline, CDR1 is SGHVS and CDR2 FQNEAQ. The CDR3 totals 16 residues. Trimming cost V 5 bases and J 0 bases; bases outside gene matches: 7. DNA of the CDR3: TGTGCCAGCAGCCCGACAGGGAAGGCCTCTGGAAACACCATATATTTT. It yields the protein CASSPTGKASGNTIYF.

The chain uses TRBV7-9 and TRBJ2-7, with D possibly TRBD2 on 5 matching bases. This CDR3 spans 15 amino acids. Trimming removed 3 bases from V and 2 bases from J, with 14 bases in between. CDR1 and CDR2 (germline): SEHNR, FQNEAQ (reference sequence). The CDR3 protein is CASSLAGSGAYEQYF. Written as DNA, the CDR3 is TGTGCCAGCAGCTTGGCTGGGAGTGGGGCCTACGAGCAGTACTTC.

The rearrangement uses TRBV9 and TRBJ2-2; 10 bases map to TRBD2. This CDR3 region has 19 residues. The germline V gene encodes CDR1 SGDLS and CDR2 YYNGEE. V lost 0 bases and J lost 4; bases outside the gene matches: 12. The CDR3 here is CASSVDKREGQVGTGELFF. As DNA, the CDR3 is TGTGCCAGCAGCGTAGATAAGCGGGAGGGCCAAGTAGGCACCGGGGAGCTGTTTTTT.

Turning to this clone: A junction boundary mismatches the germline segment, possibly from a read error. This chain connects TRBV5-1 to TRBJ1-1; no definite D call. The V gene's germline CDR1 is SGHRS and CDR2 YFSETQ. The CDR3 loop spans 14 amino acids. In DNA form, the CDR3 reads TGTGCCAGCAGGCCAGACCGCCAAAACACTGAAGCTTTCTTT. It translates to CASRPDRQNTEAFF. The entire variable domain, with the rest obtained from reference TRBV5-1 and TRBJ1-1, is as follows: KAGVTQTPRYLIKTRGQQVTLSCSPISGHRSVSWYQQTPGQGLQFLFEYFSETQRNKGNFPGRFSGRQFSNSRSEMNVSTLELGDSALYLCASRPDRQNTEAFFGQGTRLTVV.

The rearrangement uses TRBV30 and TRBJ1-2, with 7 bases that match TRBD1. J gave up 1 base and V 4 bases, and 6 bases lay outside the gene matches. The germline gives CDR1 GTSNPN, CDR2 SVGIG (reference sequence). CDR3 length: 14 amino acids. The CDR3 DNA reads as TGTGCCTGGACCCTCGACAGGGATAACTATGGCTACACCTTC. Its protein is CAWTLDRDNYGYTF.

The chain links TRBV30 to TRBJ1-1; D may be TRBD1 (6 bases). The CDR3 sequence is 14 residues long. Trimming left V 5 bases short and J 4 bases short, with 17 bases between. Looked up from germline, CDR1 is GTSNPN and CDR2 is SVGIG (reference sequence). CDR3: CAWGYRAGSTEAFF. The CDR3 region has the DNA TGTGCCTGGGGATACAGGGCGGGAAGCACTGAAGCTTTCTTT.

The chain combines TRBV6-5 with TRBJ2-7; D possibly corresponds to TRBD2 (5 bases). From germline, CDR1 is MNHEY and CDR2 SVGAGI. The CDR3 spans 12 residues. The V and J ends lost 8 bases and 5 bases respectively, with 13 bases between them. CDR3 bases: TGTGCCAGCGGTCGGGGAATCCACGAGCAGTACTTC. Its protein product is CASGRGIHEQYF.

The CDR3 here is CASSNILIAKNIQYF. In nucleotides, the CDR3 is TGTGCCAGCAGTAATATACTTATAGCCAAAAACATTCAGTACTTC. The rearrangement uses TRBV5-6 and TRBJ2-4; no reliable D call. The CDR3 consists of 15 residues. The germline V gene encodes CDR1 SGHDT and CDR2 YYEEEE. V was shortened by 5 bases and J by 0 bases, with 12 bases between the two germline ends.

The rearrangement links TRBV19 to TRBJ1-5, with D possibly matching TRBD1 (6 bases). Trimming removed 5 bases from V and 4 bases from J, with 6 bases in between. This CDR3 has 12 residues. Germline values: CDR1 LNHDA, CDR2 SQIVND (reference sequence). CDR3 sequence reads: CASSQGNQPQHF. The CDR3 DNA reads TGTGCCAGTAGTCAGGGGAATCAGCCCCAGCATTTT.

The rearrangement uses TRBV5-6 and TRBJ1-1; D is ambiguous. The V end was cut by 0 bases, the J end by 3 bases, with 9 bases between. Germline CDR1 SGHDT, CDR2 YYEEEE. This CDR3 contains 14 residues. The CDR3 region is CASSLGAPHTEAFF. As DNA, the CDR3 is TGTGCCAGCAGCTTGGGGGCCCCTCACACTGAAGCTTTCTTT.